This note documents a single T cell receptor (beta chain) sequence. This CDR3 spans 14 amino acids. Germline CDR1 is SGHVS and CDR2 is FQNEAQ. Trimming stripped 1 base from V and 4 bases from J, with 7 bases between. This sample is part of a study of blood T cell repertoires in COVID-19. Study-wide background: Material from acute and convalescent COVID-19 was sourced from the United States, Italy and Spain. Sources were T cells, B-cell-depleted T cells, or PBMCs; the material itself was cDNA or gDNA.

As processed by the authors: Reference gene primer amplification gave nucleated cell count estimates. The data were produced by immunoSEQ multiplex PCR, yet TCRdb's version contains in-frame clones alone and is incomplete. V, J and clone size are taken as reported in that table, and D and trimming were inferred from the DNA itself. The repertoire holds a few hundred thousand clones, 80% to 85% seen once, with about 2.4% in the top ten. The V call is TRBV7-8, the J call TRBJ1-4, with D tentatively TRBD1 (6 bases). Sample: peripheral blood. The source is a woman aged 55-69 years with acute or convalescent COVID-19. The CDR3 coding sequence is TGTGCCAGCAGCTTAGGGACAGTTAATGAAAAACTGTTTTTT. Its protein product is CASSLGTVNEKLFF.